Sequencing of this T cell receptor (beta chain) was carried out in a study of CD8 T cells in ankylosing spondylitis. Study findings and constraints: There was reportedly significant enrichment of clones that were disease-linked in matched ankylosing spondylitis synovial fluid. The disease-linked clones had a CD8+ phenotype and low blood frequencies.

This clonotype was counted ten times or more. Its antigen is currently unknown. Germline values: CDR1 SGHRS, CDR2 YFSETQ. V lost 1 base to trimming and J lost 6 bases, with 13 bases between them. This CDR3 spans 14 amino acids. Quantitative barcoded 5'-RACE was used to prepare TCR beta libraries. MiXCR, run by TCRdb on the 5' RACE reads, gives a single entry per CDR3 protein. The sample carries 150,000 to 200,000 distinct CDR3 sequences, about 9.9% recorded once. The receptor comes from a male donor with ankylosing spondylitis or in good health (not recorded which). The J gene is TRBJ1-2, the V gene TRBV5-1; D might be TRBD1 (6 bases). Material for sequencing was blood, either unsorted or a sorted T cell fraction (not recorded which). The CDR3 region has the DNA TGCGCCAGCAGCTTGAATGGACAGCAGAATGGCTACACCTTC. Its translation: CASSLNGQQNGYTF.